This T cell receptor (beta chain) comes out of a study of T cells in Graves' hyperthyroidism and ophthalmopathy. In this sample, this clonotype turned up a few times. The antigen remains undetermined. TCR beta CDR3 region amplification was performed from RNA transcripts. First-round RT-PCR of the TCR CDR3 relied on the HTBI primer set. One entry per CDR3 protein results from TCRdb running MiXCR on the multiplex PCR reads. Of a few hundred thousand distinct CDR3 sequences listed, around 25% are singletons. Germline V gives CDR1 MNHNS, CDR2 SASEGT. Trimming took 0 bases from V and 8 from J; bases not matched to a gene: 5. The CDR3 runs 14 residues. General observations from the study: A 13 V-J model separated ophthalmopathy from stable hyperthyroidism. Most clonotypes that expanded in the thyroid above 0.001 also showed up in blood.

Material for sequencing was blood. The source is a man aged 45-65 years with Graves' hyperthyroidism. This chain uses TRBV6-1 with TRBJ2-3, with TRBD2 matching over 7 bases. The CDR3, as DNA: TGTGCCAGCAGTGAAGCCGGGGCGGGAGCTACGCAGTATTTT. The encoded protein is CASSEAGAGATQYF.